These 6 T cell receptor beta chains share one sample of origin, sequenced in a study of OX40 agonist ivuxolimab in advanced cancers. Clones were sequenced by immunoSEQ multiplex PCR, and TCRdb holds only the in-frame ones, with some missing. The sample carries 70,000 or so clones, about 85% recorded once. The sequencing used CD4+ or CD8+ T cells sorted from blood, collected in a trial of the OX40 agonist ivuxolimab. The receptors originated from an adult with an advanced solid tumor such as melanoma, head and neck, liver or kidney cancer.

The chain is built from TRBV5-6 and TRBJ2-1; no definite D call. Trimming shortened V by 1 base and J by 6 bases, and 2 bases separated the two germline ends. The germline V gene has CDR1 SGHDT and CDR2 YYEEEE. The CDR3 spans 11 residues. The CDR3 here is CASSLINEQFF. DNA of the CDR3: TGTGCCAGCAGCTTGATCAATGAGCAGTTCTTC.

The CDR3 coding sequence is TGTGCCAGCACACCGTTGTTCCGCACAGATACGCAGTATTTT. Translated, it gives CASTPLFRTDTQYF. The V call is TRBV7-2, the J call TRBJ2-3, with D unclear. Germline loops: CDR1 SGHTA, CDR2 FQGNSA. The CDR3 extends over 14 amino acids. V was pared by 7 bases and J by 1 base, with 12 bases between.

The CDR3 coding sequence is TGTGCCAGCAGTGGAGGACGGACCTCCTACGAGCAGTACTTC. Encoded protein: CASSGGRTSYEQYF. This chain uses TRBV6-1 with TRBJ2-7; D uncertain. V lost 4 bases, J lost 0 bases, and 10 bases lay in between. In germline, CDR1 is MNHNS, CDR2 SASEGT. This CDR3 is built from 14 residues.

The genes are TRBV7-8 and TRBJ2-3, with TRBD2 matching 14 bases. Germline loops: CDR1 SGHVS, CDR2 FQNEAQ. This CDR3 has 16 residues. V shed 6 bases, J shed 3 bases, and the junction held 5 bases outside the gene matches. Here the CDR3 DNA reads TGTGCCAGCAGTCGACGGACTAGCGGGGGGACAGATACGCAGTATTTT. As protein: CASSRRTSGGTDTQYF.

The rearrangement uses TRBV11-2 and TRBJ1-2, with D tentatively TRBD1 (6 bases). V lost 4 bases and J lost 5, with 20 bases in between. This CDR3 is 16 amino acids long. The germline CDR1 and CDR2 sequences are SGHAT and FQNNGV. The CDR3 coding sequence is TGTGCCAGCAGCTCTGGGGGCAGAACAGGGAAGTATGGCTACACCTTC. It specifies CASSSGGRTGKYGYTF.

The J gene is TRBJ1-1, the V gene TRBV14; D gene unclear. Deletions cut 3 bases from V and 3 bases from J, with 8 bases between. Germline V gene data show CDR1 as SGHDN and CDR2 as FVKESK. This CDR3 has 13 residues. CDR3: CASSQGSYTEAFF. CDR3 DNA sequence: TGTGCCAGCAGCCAGGGCAGCTACACTGAAGCTTTCTTT.